The source of this T cell receptor beta chain is a study of tumor and adjacent non-tumor tissue in lung cancer. General observations from the study: Normal lung showed higher cumulative top 100 clone frequency than tumor.

The library came from three nested PCR rounds adapted from ARM-PCR protocols. TCRdb itself ran the multiplex PCR reads through MiXCR, one entry per CDR3 protein. The table shows 77,000 or so distinct CDR3 sequences, with 76% occurring only once. RNA was extracted from bulk tissue without any cell sorting. This non-tumor lung sample came from over 3 cm beyond the tumor edge. Comments on this clonotype: Its antigen is unknown.

With 4 bases clipped from V and 3 bases from J, the junction kept 5 bases outside the gene matches. The CDR3 sequence is 16 residues long. The J gene is TRBJ2-2, the V gene TRBV12-3 or TRBV12-4, with 10 bases matching TRBD1. Sequencing was carried out using distant non-tumor lung tissue. The source is a man between 65 and 85 years old with non-small cell lung cancer. The CDR3 here is CASSSGQGGDTGELFF. Here the CDR3 DNA reads TGTGCCAGCAGTTCCGGACAGGGGGGGGACACCGGGGAGCTGTTTTTT.